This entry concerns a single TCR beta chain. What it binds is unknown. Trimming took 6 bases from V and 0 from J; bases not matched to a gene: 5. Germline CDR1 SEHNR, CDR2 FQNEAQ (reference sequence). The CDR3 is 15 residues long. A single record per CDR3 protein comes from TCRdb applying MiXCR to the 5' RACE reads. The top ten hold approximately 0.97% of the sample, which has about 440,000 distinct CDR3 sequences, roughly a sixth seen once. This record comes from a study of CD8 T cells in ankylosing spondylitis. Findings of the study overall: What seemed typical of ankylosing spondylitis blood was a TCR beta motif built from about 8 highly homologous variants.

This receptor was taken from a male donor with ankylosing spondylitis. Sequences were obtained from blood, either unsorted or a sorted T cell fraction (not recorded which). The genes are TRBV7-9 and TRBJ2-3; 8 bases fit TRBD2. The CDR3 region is CASRIAGTSTDTQYF. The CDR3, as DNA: TGTGCCAGCAGAATAGCGGGGACTAGCACAGATACGCAGTATTTT.